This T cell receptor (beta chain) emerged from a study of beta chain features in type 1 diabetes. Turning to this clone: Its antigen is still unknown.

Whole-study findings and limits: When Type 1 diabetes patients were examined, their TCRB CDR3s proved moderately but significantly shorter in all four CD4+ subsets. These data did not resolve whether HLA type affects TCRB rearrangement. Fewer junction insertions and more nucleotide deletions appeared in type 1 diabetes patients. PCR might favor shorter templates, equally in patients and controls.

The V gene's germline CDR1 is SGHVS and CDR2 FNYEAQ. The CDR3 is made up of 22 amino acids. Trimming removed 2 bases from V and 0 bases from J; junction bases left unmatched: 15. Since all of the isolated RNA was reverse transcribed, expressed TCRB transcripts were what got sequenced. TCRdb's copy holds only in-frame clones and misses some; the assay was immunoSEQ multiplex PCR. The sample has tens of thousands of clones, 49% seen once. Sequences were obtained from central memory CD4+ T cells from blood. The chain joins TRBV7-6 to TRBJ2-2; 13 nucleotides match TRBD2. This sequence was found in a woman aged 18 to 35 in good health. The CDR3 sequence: CASSLLPTGTSGDRANTGELFF. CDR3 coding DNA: TGTGCCAGCAGCTTACTACCCACCGGGACTAGCGGGGACAGGGCGAACACCGGGGAGCTGTTTTTT.